Listed below are T cell receptor beta chains from one sample, sequenced in a study of spatial heterogeneity in lung cancer. One entry per CDR3 protein, called by TCRdb with MiXCR from the 5' RACE reads. The profile shows more than 60,000 distinct CDR3 sequences, roughly 8% of them singletons. Sequenced here: PBMCs, sampled at surgery. The receptors here all came from a male donor with early-stage non-small cell lung cancer. Each CDR3 is given with its conserved first and last residue. Fields, in order: J gene, D gene, clone size, V gene, CDR3 DNA, CDR3 protein. D genes are given only for firm matches. Clone size is shown for a subset of rows, as once, few, many or a class of expanded clone.

J gene: TRBJ1-1; D gene: TRBD1; clone size: few; V gene: TRBV6-6; CDR3 DNA: TGTGCCACCACAGGGGGCGGCACTGAAGCTTTCTTT; CDR3 protein: CATTGGGTEAFF
J gene: TRBJ2-6; D gene: -; clone size: many; V gene: TRBV20-1; CDR3 DNA: TGCAGTGCTAGAGATAGCGCAGGGGCCAACGTCCTGACTTTC; CDR3 protein: CSARDSAGANVLTF
J gene: TRBJ2-5; D gene: -; clone size: few; V gene: TRBV20-1; CDR3 DNA: TGCAGTGCTAGACTAGTCCAAGAGACCCAGTACTTC; CDR3 protein: CSARLVQETQYF
J gene: TRBJ1-6; D gene: -; clone size: many; V gene: TRBV19; CDR3 DNA: TGTGCCACTAGCTCGGTGCCGGCCGGCTCCTATAATTCACCCCTCCACTTT; CDR3 protein: CATSSVPAGSYNSPLHF
J gene: TRBJ1-5; D gene: -; clone size: many; V gene: TRBV12-3/TRBV12-4; CDR3 DNA: TGTGCCAGCAGCTCCTCATGGGGTAATCAGCCCCAGCATTTT; CDR3 protein: CASSSSWGNQPQHF
J gene: TRBJ2-1; D gene: TRBD2; clone size: many; V gene: TRBV19; CDR3 DNA: TGTGCCAGTAGTACAACCCCACTAGCGGGAGGGCCGTGCGAGCAGTTCTTC; CDR3 protein: CASSTTPLAGGPCEQFF
J gene: TRBJ1-1; D gene: -; clone size: few; V gene: TRBV20-1; CDR3 DNA: TGCAGTGTGGCAGTCAATAAGGGGACTGAAGCTTTCTTT; CDR3 protein: CSVAVNKGTEAFF
J gene: TRBJ2-5; D gene: TRBD2; clone size: few; V gene: TRBV24-1; CDR3 DNA: TGTGCCACCAGTCTAGCGGGAGCGGAGACCCAGTACTTC; CDR3 protein: CATSLAGAETQYF
J gene: TRBJ1-1; D gene: -; clone size: few; V gene: TRBV6-1; CDR3 DNA: TGTGCCAGCAGTGATAGGTCCTCCAGCGGGAAGGCTTTCTTT; CDR3 protein: CASSDRSSSGKAFF
J gene: TRBJ2-7; D gene: -; clone size: few; V gene: TRBV27; CDR3 DNA: TGTGCCAGCAGCACCCCTTACGAGCAGTACTTC; CDR3 protein: CASSTPYEQYF
J gene: TRBJ1-2; D gene: TRBD1; clone size: -; V gene: TRBV7-2; CDR3 DNA: TGTGCCAGCAGCCAAGACAGGGATTTTAACTATGGCTACACCTTC; CDR3 protein: CASSQDRDFNYGYTF
J gene: TRBJ2-1; D gene: -; clone size: few; V gene: TRBV4-1; CDR3 DNA: TGCGCCAGCAGCCAAATTCAGCGGACACTCTCCTACAATGAGCAGTTCTTC; CDR3 protein: CASSQIQRTLSYNEQFF
J gene: TRBJ2-5; D gene: -; clone size: many; V gene: TRBV29-1; CDR3 DNA: TGCAGCATTGCTGGCGGACAGCAAGAGACCCAGTACTTC; CDR3 protein: CSIAGGQQETQYF
J gene: TRBJ1-2; D gene: -; clone size: many; V gene: TRBV4-3; CDR3 DNA: TGCGCCAGCAGCCGGGGGACTGGAAACTATGGCTACACCTTC; CDR3 protein: CASSRGTGNYGYTF
J gene: TRBJ2-7; D gene: -; clone size: -; V gene: TRBV30; CDR3 DNA: TGTGCCTTTACGTATGGGGGCTACGAGCAGTACTTC; CDR3 protein: CAFTYGGYEQYF
J gene: TRBJ1-1; D gene: -; clone size: few; V gene: TRBV20-1; CDR3 DNA: TGCAGTGCTAGAGATCGGATTTTATCTGAAGCTTTCTTT; CDR3 protein: CSARDRILSEAFF
J gene: TRBJ2-7; D gene: -; clone size: many; V gene: TRBV7-2; CDR3 DNA: TGTGCCAGCAGCCCCTCTTCCTACGAGCAGTACTTC; CDR3 protein: CASSPSSYEQYF
J gene: TRBJ1-4; D gene: -; clone size: -; V gene: TRBV14; CDR3 DNA: TGTGCCAGCAGCCAACCCCCGGGCGTACGACTGTTTTTT; CDR3 protein: CASSQPPGVRLFF